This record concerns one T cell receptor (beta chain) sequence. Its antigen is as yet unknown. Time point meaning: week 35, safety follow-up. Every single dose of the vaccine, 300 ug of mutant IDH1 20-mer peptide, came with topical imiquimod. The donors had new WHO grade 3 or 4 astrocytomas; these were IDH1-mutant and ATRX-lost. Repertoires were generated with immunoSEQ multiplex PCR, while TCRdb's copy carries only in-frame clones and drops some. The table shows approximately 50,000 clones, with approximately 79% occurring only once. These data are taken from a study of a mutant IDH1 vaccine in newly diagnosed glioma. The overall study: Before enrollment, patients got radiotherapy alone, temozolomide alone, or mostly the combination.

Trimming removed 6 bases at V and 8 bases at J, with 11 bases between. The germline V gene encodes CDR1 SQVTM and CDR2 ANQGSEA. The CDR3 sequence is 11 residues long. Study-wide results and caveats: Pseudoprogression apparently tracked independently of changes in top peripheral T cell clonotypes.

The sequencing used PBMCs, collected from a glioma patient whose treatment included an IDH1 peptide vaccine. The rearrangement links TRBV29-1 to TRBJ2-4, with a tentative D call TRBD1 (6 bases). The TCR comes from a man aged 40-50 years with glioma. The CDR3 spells CSVVQGDIQYF. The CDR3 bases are TGCAGCGTCGTACAGGGAGACATTCAGTACTTC.